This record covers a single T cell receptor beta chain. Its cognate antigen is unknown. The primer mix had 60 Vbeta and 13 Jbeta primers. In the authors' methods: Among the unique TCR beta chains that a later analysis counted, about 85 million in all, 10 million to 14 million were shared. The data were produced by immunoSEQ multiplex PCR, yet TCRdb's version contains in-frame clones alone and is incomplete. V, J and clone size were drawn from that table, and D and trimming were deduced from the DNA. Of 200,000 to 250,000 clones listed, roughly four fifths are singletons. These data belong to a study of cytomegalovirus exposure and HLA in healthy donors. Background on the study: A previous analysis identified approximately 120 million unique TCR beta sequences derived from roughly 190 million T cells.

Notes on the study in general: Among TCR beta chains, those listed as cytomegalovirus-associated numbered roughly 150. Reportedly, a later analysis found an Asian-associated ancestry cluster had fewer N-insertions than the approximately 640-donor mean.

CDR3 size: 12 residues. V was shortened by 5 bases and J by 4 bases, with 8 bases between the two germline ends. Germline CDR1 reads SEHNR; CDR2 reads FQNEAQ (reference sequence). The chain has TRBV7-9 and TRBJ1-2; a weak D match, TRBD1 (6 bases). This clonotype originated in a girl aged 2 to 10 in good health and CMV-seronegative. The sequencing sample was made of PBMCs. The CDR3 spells CASSHRVYGYTF. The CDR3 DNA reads TGTGCCAGCAGCCACAGGGTCTATGGCTACACCTTC.